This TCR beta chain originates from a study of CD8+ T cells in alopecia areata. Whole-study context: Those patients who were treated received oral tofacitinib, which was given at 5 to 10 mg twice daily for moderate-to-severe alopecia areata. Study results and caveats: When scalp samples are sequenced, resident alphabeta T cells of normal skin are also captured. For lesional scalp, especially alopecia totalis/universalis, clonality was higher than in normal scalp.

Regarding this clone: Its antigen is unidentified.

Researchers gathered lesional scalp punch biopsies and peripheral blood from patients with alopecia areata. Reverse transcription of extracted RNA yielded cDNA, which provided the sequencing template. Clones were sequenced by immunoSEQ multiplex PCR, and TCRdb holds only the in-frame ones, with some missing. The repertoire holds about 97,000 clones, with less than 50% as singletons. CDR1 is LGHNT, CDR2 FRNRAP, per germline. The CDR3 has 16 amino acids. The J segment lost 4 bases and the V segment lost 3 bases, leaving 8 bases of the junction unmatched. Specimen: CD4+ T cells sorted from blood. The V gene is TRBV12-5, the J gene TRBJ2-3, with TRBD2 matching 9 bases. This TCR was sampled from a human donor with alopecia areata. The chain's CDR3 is CASGFGASGVSDTQYF. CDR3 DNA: TGTGCTAGTGGTTTCGGTGCTAGCGGGGTTTCAGATACGCAGTATTTT.